This record concerns one T cell receptor (beta chain) sequence. The data were taken from a study of blood T cells in healthy people across ages. A second about 6 to 11 cycle PCR used barcoded and J-beta primers. TCRdb itself ran the 5' RACE reads through MiXCR, one entry per CDR3 protein. Of under 700,000 distinct CDR3 sequences in the sample, approximately 25% are singletons; the top ten hold around 10%. After removal of 6 bases from V and 5 bases from J, the junction contained 8 bases not matched to a gene. The CDR3 spans 15 residues. The V gene's germline CDR1 is MDHEN and CDR2 SYDVKM. This sample was also put to use in a study of T cells of mothers and their children. This second study says: The authors used all extracted RNA for cDNA synthesis, at about 1.5 ug per 15 ul.

The sequence was obtained from a boy younger than 18 in good health. Sequenced input: blood. The chain recombines TRBV28 with TRBJ2-5, with 11 bases fitting TRBD1. The CDR3 coding sequence is TGTGCCAGCAGAACCGGGACAGGGGGGACGGAGACCCAGTACTTC. Protein product: CASRTGTGGTETQYF.